Presented here are 20 T cell receptor beta chains from one specimen sequenced in a study of control samples from healthy donors and cancer patients. Measured with immunoSEQ multiplex PCR; TCRdb has only the in-frame clones, and not every one. Seen here are some 120,000 clones, 88% observed once, and the top ten hold 2.3%. The source material was blood. These receptors all come from a woman aged 70-85 years in good health.

The chain is built from TRBV10-3 and TRBJ1-1, with unresolved D. CDR3 length: 13 amino acids. V lost 0 bases to trimming and J lost 6 bases, with 8 bases between them. The V gene's germline CDR1 is ENHRY and CDR2 SYGVKD. CDR3 bases: TGTGCCATCAGTGAGTCCAGAGACGCTGAAGCTTTCTTT. Amino acid sequence: CAISESRDAEAFF.

This clone was counted between two and nine times. This CDR3 is CASSLSAGGGYEQYF. In DNA form, the CDR3 reads TGTGCCAGCAGTTTATCGGCAGGGGGGGGATACGAGCAGTACTTC. This chain joins TRBV27 and TRBJ2-7; perhaps D is TRBD1 or TRBD2 (7 bases each). Trimming left V 0 bases short and J 4 bases short, with 13 bases between. The germline CDR1 and CDR2 sequences are MNHEY and SMNVEV (reference sequence). CDR3 length: 15 amino acids.

The chain combines TRBV3-1 (or the pseudogene TRBV3-2) with TRBJ1-4; no firm D call. Trimming removed 7 bases from V and 6 bases from J, with 12 bases in between. The V gene's germline CDR1 is LGHDT and CDR2 YNNKEL (reference sequence). The CDR3 is made up of 13 amino acids. This chain's CDR3 is CASKGFRDEKLFF. The CDR3, as DNA: TGTGCCAGCAAAGGGTTTCGCGATGAAAAACTGTTTTTT.

The gene calls are TRBV14 and TRBJ1-6; 9 bases are a match to TRBD1. V was pared by 3 bases and J by 8 bases, with 8 bases of the junction left unmatched. Germline CDR1 SGHDN, CDR2 FVKESK. The length of the CDR3 is 16 residues. CDR3 bases: TGTGCCAGCAGCCAGAACGCCGGGACAGGGTATTCACCCCTCCACTTT. Protein: CASSQNAGTGYSPLHF. Variable domain in full (rest from reference TRBV14 and TRBJ1-6): EAGVTQFPSHSVIEKGQTVTLRCDPISGHDNLYWYRRVMGKEIKFLLHFVKESKQDESGMPNNRFLAERTGGTYSTLKVQPAELEDSGVYFCASSQNAGTGYSPLHFGNGTRLTVT.

The CDR3 region is CASRGQGTEAFF. For the CDR3, the DNA is TGTGCCAGCAGGGGGCAAGGCACTGAAGCTTTCTTT. The chain couples TRBV7-3 to TRBJ1-1, with D tentatively TRBD1 (5 bases). The germline CDR1 and CDR2 sequences are SGHTA and FQGTGA. V lost 6 bases and J lost 4, with 9 bases in between. The CDR3 is made up of 12 amino acids.

This chain links TRBV19 with TRBJ1-5; a possible D gene is TRBD1 (6 bases). This CDR3 comprises 15 residues. The V gene lost 3 bases and the J gene lost 3 bases, with 12 bases spanning the gap. Germline CDR1 and CDR2: LNHDA and SQIVND (reference sequence). The CDR3 DNA sequence: TGTGCCAGTAGTATCAGCAGGGGCAACAATCAGCCCCAGCATTTT. It translates to CASSISRGNNQPQHF.

The rearrangement uses TRBV9 and TRBJ2-3, with TRBD2 identical over 7 bases. Germline CDR1 SGDLS, CDR2 YYNGEE. There are 16 residues in the CDR3. V was pared by 4 bases and J by 8 bases, with 16 bases of the junction left unmatched. CDR3 in amino acids: CASSLRAGSSSGTQYF. The CDR3 DNA reads TGTGCCAGCAGCCTCAGAGCGGGATCCTCTTCTGGTACGCAGTATTTT.

This chain links TRBV19 with TRBJ2-2; D may be TRBD1 or TRBD2 (6 bases each). The V and J ends lost 6 bases and 7 bases respectively, with 18 bases between them. CDR1 is LNHDA, CDR2 SQIVND, per germline (reference sequence). This CDR3 spans 15 amino acids. DNA for the CDR3: TGTGCCAGTAGGAGGGGGGTCCTGAGACTCGGGGAGCTGTTTTTT. Translation gives CASRRGVLRLGELFF.

The chain recombines TRBV6-2 or TRBV6-3 with TRBJ2-5; a weak D match, TRBD2 (6 bases). The CDR3 totals 18 residues. Between the trimmed V and J ends, which lost 5 bases and 2 bases, there was a span of 24 bases. CDR1 and CDR2 from the germline V gene are MNHEY and SVGEGT. CDR3 bases: TGTGCCAGCAGTCCGCACTTTCCCTTAGCGGTGACTCAAGAGACCCAGTACTTC. Protein: CASSPHFPLAVTQETQYF.

The rearrangement links TRBV11-1 to TRBJ1-1; the D gene is possibly TRBD1 (6 bases). Looked up from germline, CDR1 is SGHAT and CDR2 is FQDESV (reference sequence). The CDR3 has 14 amino acids. Trimming cost V 8 bases and J 4 bases, with 17 bases left between them. In DNA, the CDR3 is TGTGCCAGCGGCCGGGACAACCTGGGCACTGAAGCTTTCTTT. It is translated as CASGRDNLGTEAFF.

This chain connects TRBV6-5 to TRBJ1-4; D gene ambiguous. The CDR3 contains 15 residues. V gave up 6 bases and J gave up 8 bases, with 19 bases separating them. Germline lookup yields CDR1 MNHEY and CDR2 SVGAGI. Here the CDR3 DNA reads TGTGCCAGCAGCCCCCTCCCCAATCTAGGGGAAAAACTGTTTTTT. Its translation is CASSPLPNLGEKLFF.

The V call is TRBV5-1, the J call TRBJ1-1, with D tentatively TRBD1 (5 bases). Germline loops: CDR1 SGHRS, CDR2 YFSETQ. Trimming took 5 bases from V and 0 from J, leaving 11 bases between them. There are 14 residues in the CDR3. The CDR3 reads CASSVRQMNTEAFF. The CDR3 DNA follows: TGCGCCAGCAGTGTTCGACAGATGAACACTGAAGCTTTCTTT.

This clone was detected only once. For the CDR3, the DNA is TGTGCCAGCAGTTTGACAGCTAACTATGGCTACACCTTC. Residues: CASSLTANYGYTF. The gene calls are TRBV27 and TRBJ1-2; TRBD1 might be the D (5 bases). V was clipped by 3 bases and J by 0 bases, with 5 bases between them. There are 13 residues in the CDR3. Germline V lookup: CDR1 MNHEY, CDR2 SMNVEV (reference sequence).

Remarks on this clone: The sample holds other DNA sequences that translate to the same CDR3. The chain is built from TRBV24-1 and TRBJ1-2, with no clear D. Germline CDR1 is KGHDR and CDR2 is SFDVKD. V was trimmed by 1 base and J by 2 bases, leaving 1 base between them. The CDR3 totals 12 residues. As DNA, the CDR3 is TGTGCCACCAGTGATTTAAACTATGGCTACACCTTC. Its protein product is CATSDLNYGYTF.

This clone has only a few counts. V usage is TRBV4-1 and J usage is TRBJ1-2; perhaps TRBD1 as D (5 bases). Trimming stripped 0 bases from V and 8 bases from J, with 16 bases between. The CDR3 is 15 amino acids. Germline CDR1 MGHRA, CDR2 YSYEKL. Here the CDR3 reads CASSQDERGVAGYTF. Here the CDR3 DNA reads TGCGCCAGCAGCCAAGATGAGAGGGGAGTGGCAGGCTACACCTTC.

J is TRBJ2-7 and V is TRBV19, with TRBD2 matching over 7 bases. The germline gives CDR1 LNHDA, CDR2 SQIVND (reference sequence). The V segment lost 5 bases and the J segment 7 bases; nucleotides outside the gene matches: 5. This CDR3 has 12 residues. This chain's CDR3 is CASSEQAGEQYF. CDR3 DNA sequence: TGTGCCAGTAGTGAACAAGCGGGGGAGCAGTACTTC.

The chain carries TRBV9 and TRBJ2-2, with 7 bases that match TRBD2. V shed 0 bases, J shed 7 bases, and the junction held 6 bases outside the gene matches. The CDR3 extends over 15 amino acids. Germline assignment: CDR1 SGDLS and CDR2 YYNGEE. CDR3 sequence: CASSVASRGVGELFF. In DNA, the CDR3 is TGTGCCAGCAGCGTAGCTTCTCGGGGGGTCGGGGAGCTGTTTTTT.

V usage is TRBV5-4 and J usage is TRBJ1-4; D possibly corresponds to TRBD1 (5 bases). V was pared by 4 bases and J by 7 bases, with 17 bases between. This CDR3 has 15 amino acids. Germline V CDR1 and CDR2: SGHNT, YYREEE (reference sequence). CDR3 DNA: TGTGCCAGCAGCCCGTCGGGACGGGGGAGTGAAAAACTGTTTTTT. Translated, it gives CASSPSGRGSEKLFF.

The rearrangement links TRBV29-1 to TRBJ1-2; perhaps TRBD1 as D (5 bases). Germline CDR1 is SQVTM and CDR2 is ANQGSEA. This CDR3 region has 14 residues. The V end lost 4 bases, the J end lost 6 bases, and 18 bases lay between the germline ends. CDR3 sequence reads: CSVVPGGDGDGYTF. DNA of the CDR3: TGCAGCGTTGTTCCGGGAGGGGATGGGGATGGCTACACCTTC.

V is TRBV29-1 and J is TRBJ1-1; no definite D call. CDR1 and CDR2 (germline): SQVTM, ANQGSEA. This CDR3 is built from 11 residues. The germline V and J ends were trimmed by 4 bases and 4 bases, with 7 bases remaining between them. Here the CDR3 reads CSVVPGTEAFF. The CDR3 bases are TGCAGCGTTGTCCCAGGCACTGAAGCTTTCTTT.